This TCR beta chain was obtained from a study of cytomegalovirus exposure and HLA in healthy donors listed by TCRdb under 2017. Describing the broader study: According to an earlier analysis of 450 to 650 of the donors, about 190 million T cells yielded approximately 120 million unique TCR beta sequences and approximately 300 Gb of sequence data. An early release that covered fewer than 800 HLA-typed donors contained approximately 300 gigabases of sequencing data and around 80 million unique TCR sequences. Among the roughly 390 genotyped donors, about 85% belonged to the genetic ancestry cluster associated with self-reported Caucasian donors. The study was designed to test whether signatures of past pathogen exposure could be identified by cataloging public T cell receptors. The study used immunosequencing to profile the T cell repertoires of several hundred subjects and linked those repertoires to cytomegalovirus serostatus. Besides the first cohort of around 670 subjects, a separate validation cohort made up of 90 to 150 different subjects was used. The study combined high-throughput TCR immunosequencing, statistical association of individual TCRs with disease status, and machine learning to predict cytomegalovirus infection status. A later analysis re-examined previously published TCR beta repertoires from 600 to 700 donors and added high-resolution HLA genotyping to investigate patterns of TCR occurrence. Rather than drawing on any new phenotypic data, the later analysis identified candidate immune exposures from TCR beta sequences and the way those sequences occurred across donors. An earlier analysis of 587 of the donors used high-throughput TCR beta sequencing to judge whether each TCR beta V gene segment behaved as functional or pseudogenic. Donor age, sex, ethnicity and CMV serostatus were compiled together with the repertoire data. A later genetic analysis took genome-wide SNP genotypes for about three fifths of the roughly 670 donors and used that subset as a discovery cohort. Every discovery cohort repertoire had been produced on one sequencing platform. HLA typing included class I and class II loci at four-digit resolution. Typing coverage varied by locus: roughly 620-640 donors for A, B, C, DRB1 and DQB1; 500 to 550 for DQA1; some 610 for DPA1; 450 to 480 for DPB1. Because of strong linkage in the cohort, five DR-DQ haplotypes were treated as single units for association and clustering. Among some 400 genotyped donors of the cohort, an average of approximately 220,000 unique TCR beta nucleotide sequences was sequenced per donor, of which approximately 19% were non-productive.

Details on this clone: The antigen it recognizes is unknown. Base-call qualities are not available, and no considerably larger clone is one nucleotide away.

From the cysteine up to the phenylalanine, the CDR3 has a length of 14 residues. Only CDR3 DNA remains: 42 bases, in frame from the first base. Relative to germline, V is 0 bases shorter and J is 0 bases shorter, with 3 bases between their ends. For CDR1 and CDR2, the germline V gene (reference sequence) lists MNHEY and SMNVEV. Broader findings and caveats from the paper: V-gene and J-gene trimming of TCR beta chains was associated with a missense DCLRE1C variant in a later genetic analysis, and the association was replicated in an independent cohort. Correlated functional status among segregating V segments might be attributable to linkage disequilibrium, but an unknown experimental factor could not be ruled out. A cluster of highly shared sequence variants was judged likely to represent a technical artifact of the sequencing pipeline. In a later analysis, most CMV-associated TCR beta chains were found to appear HLA-restricted, with HLA associations seemingly driven largely by CMV exposure. The study gave a list of some 150 TCR beta chains associated with cytomegalovirus. Immune exposure information for the cohort was limited to CMV serostatus. A further reported finding was that TCR beta sequences accurately predicted the HLA-A and HLA-B alleles for most subjects in the first cohort. An earlier analysis of some 590 of the donors showed that most TCR beta V segments appeared in productive rearrangements either about 90% or about 30% of the time, which broadly matched IMGT annotations. HLA typing was unavailable for some donors at each locus, so association tests used only the typed subset. According to a later analysis, TCR association rates differed among HLA loci, with DRB1 alleles showing the most associated TCRs and HLA-C alleles showing the fewest. In a later analysis, 16,951 TCR beta sequences were associated with specific HLA alleles at a false discovery rate of 0.05. In vitro tests confirmed that a few of the cytomegalovirus-associated TCR beta chains recognize cytomegalovirus antigens. The cohort was sequenced for TCR beta chains only, and without alpha or paired-chain data the features that could be detected were limited. In a later analysis, HLA-associated TCR beta chains showed more clonal expansion and lower generation probabilities than non-associated chains that were equally common. When HLA alleles, especially DR and DQ, strongly co-occurred, attributing TCR associations to individual alleles was difficult. The 87-base-pair reads could not distinguish some IMGT-functional V segments, including TRBV6-2 and TRBV6-3, so those segments were excluded. Sequencing depth was assumed to be roughly uniform across donors in the presence/absence analyses, though that assumption may not hold. While some public TCRs were present in many individuals, most TCR sequences turned up only very rarely across donors. Cytomegalovirus status was reported to be diagnosed by the classifier with high specificity and sensitivity in both the original and validation cohorts. The authors suggested that the approach could potentially be generalized to other disease states and immunological phenotypes. A later analysis reported that several top co-occurrence clusters appeared linked to parvovirus B19, influenza, CMV and Epstein-Barr virus. Compared with the roughly 720-donor mean, donors in an Asian-associated ancestry cluster had fewer N-insertions in productive TCRs, according to a later genetic analysis. Approximately 16 rarely observed V segments, including chromosome 9 orphons, were excluded from the earlier analysis of just under 600 of the donors because counts were too low.

The library was built by means of the immunoSEQ multiplex PCR assay. The multiplex PCR relied on a mix of 60 forward primers for TCR Vbeta segments and 13 reverse primers for TCR Jbeta segments. The CDR3 region of rearranged TCR beta genes was amplified from genomic DNA with a multiplex PCR assay. The Illumina HiSeq System was used to sequence the amplified TCR beta libraries as 87-base-pair reads. The study's processing was this. A later analysis tallied around 87 million unique TCR beta chains across the approximately 670 repertoires, and 10 million to 11 million of those chains were shared by two or more donors. Raw reads were error-corrected and collapsed into unique sequences by a nearest-neighbor algorithm in which closely related sequences were merged to remove PCR and sequencing errors. CDR3 sequences were aligned to IMGT reference sequences to assign V, D and J gene segments. For a sequence to be retained, a match of at least six nucleotides was required to both a V gene segment and a J gene segment. Rearrangements were called productive when the CDR3 lacked stop codons and stayed in frame with V and J; all others were non-productive. Following IMGT convention, CDR3 was defined as the stretch from the second conserved V-encoded cysteine up to the conserved J-encoded phenylalanine. In an earlier analysis of 550 to 650 of the donors, sequences lacking an unambiguous match to a single V gene segment were excluded. An earlier analysis of several hundred of the donors called V segments functional above 56.7% productive rearrangements and segregating when the between-donor standard deviation exceeded 5%. A statistical classification framework was built for diagnosing cytomegalovirus status from the catalog of TCR beta chain sequences. In a later analysis, V and J genes were assigned by comparing TCR nucleotide sequences against IMGT/GENE-DB human TR gene sequences. Using the TCRdist pipeline, a later analysis assigned CDR3 sequences along with most-parsimonious VDJ recombination scenarios. In a later analysis, each TCR beta chain was defined by its CDR3 amino acid sequence together with its V-gene family, and reads lacking a unique V-gene family were excluded. As a way to deal with suspected cross-contamination and a sequencing artifact, a later analysis dropped 450 to 600 nucleotide sequences that were highly shared and had low generation probability. In a later analysis, a clonal expansion index was calculated for each public chain from normalized within-repertoire ranks of inferred template counts. In a later analysis, generation probabilities were computed using a VDJ recombination model fitted to out-of-frame rearrangements, and the results were checked against IGoR. Hypergeometric tests were used in a later analysis to score TCR-TCR, TCR-HLA and TCR-CMV co-occurrence, with a repertoire-size bias correction applied to the TCR pairs. False discovery rates were estimated in a later analysis by permuting HLA or CMV assignments 20 times. In a later analysis, co-occurring TCRs were grouped using DBSCAN, with TCRdist sequence similarity added in when clustering inside HLA-allele-positive subsets. Repertoires with fewer than 30,000 or more than 120,000 public chains, plus five repertoires with anomalous nucleotide sharing, were excluded from co-occurrence clustering. This is the immuneACCESS table as TCRdb keeps it, with only in-frame sequences that have V and J called. A part of the clones is gone; compared with another copy, unresolved V genes explain less than half, and the rest is unexplained. V, J and clone size reflect that table, while D and trimming were determined from the DNA. This sample comprises roughly 150,000 clones, 75% to 85% of them detected only once. Of the sample, around 6.6% falls within the top ten clones.

The cohort was made up of roughly 670 healthy bone marrow donors. At the time of sampling, every cohort member was nominally healthy, though immune exposures that went unrecorded were likely present. The donor tested CMV seropositive, placing the donor among the 289 seropositive members of the cohort. Each donor provided a peripheral blood sample, and peripheral blood mononuclear cells were used for TCR beta sequencing. The Qiagen DNeasy Blood Extraction Kit was used to extract genomic DNA from the blood cell samples. The chain is made from TRBV27 and TRBJ1-5; no D gene call is confident. The sequenced sample consisted of PBMCs. The clonotype was recovered from a middle-aged woman in good health and CMV-seropositive. The DNA sequence is TGTGCCAGCAGTTTATCTTATAGCAATCAGCCCCAGCATTTT. Its protein reads: CASSLSYSNQPQHF.